This T cell receptor beta chain was documented in a study of PD-L1 blockade in urothelial cancer. Across the whole study: Blood was subjected to analysis at 3 weeks (second dose) and 6 weeks following treatment start. Across blood samples, T cells had a median count of approximately 140,000.

Study-wide findings and caveats: Below-median pretreatment blood TCR clonality was a predictor of better survival.

Profiling relied on immunoSEQ multiplex PCR, and the TCRdb table lists in-frame clones only, not all of them. The sample consists of tens of thousands of clones, 88% of them appearing once. Details on this clone: The target antigen is unknown.

The time point: peripheral blood 6 weeks after treatment start. Locally advanced or metastatic urothelial carcinoma affected all patients. The CDR3 spans 13 residues. In germline, CDR1 is LNHDA, CDR2 SQIVND (reference sequence). V was clipped by 5 bases and J by 10 bases, with 12 bases between them. The sequencing used PBMCs, collected around atezolizumab (anti-PD-L1) treatment. V gene TRBV19 combines with J gene TRBJ1-6; TRBD1 might be the D (5 bases). This TCR came from a man between 60 and 75 years old with urothelial cancer. The CDR3 protein is CASSEGAGSPLHF. The CDR3 DNA sequence: TGTGCCAGTAGTGAAGGGGCCGGGTCACCCCTCCACTTT.